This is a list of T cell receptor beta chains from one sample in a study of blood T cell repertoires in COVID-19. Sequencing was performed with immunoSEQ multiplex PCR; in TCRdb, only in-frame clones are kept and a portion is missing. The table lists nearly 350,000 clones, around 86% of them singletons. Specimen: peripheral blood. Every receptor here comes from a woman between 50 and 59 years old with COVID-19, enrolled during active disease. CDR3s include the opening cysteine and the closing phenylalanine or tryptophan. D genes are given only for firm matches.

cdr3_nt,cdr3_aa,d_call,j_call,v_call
TGTGCCAGTAGTATGGGGCAGGGGGTAGGCTATGAGCAGTTCTTC,CASSMGQGVGYEQFF,TRBD1,TRBJ2-1,TRBV19
TGCGCCAGCAGCTTGATTATGAACACTGAAGCTTTCTTT,CASSLIMNTEAFF,-,TRBJ1-1,TRBV5-1
TGTGCCAGCAGGAAGACAGGGGGCGAAAAACTGTTTTTT,CASRKTGGEKLFF,TRBD1,TRBJ1-4,TRBV7-9
TGTGCCACCAGCAGAGATACCGGAGCACCGGGGTCGGGTTTGTTTGGCTACACCTTC,CATSRDTGAPGSGLFGYTF,-,TRBJ1-2,TRBV15
TGTGCCAGCAGCTCTAACAGGGGGCGGACGGAGACCCAGTACTTC,CASSSNRGRTETQYF,TRBD1,TRBJ2-5,TRBV7-9
TGTGCCAGCAGAAGCCCCGGGACTAGCGGGAGCAATGAGCAGTTCTTC,CASRSPGTSGSNEQFF,TRBD2,TRBJ2-1,TRBV28
TGCGCCAGCAGCTTGGGTGCGACTAGCCTGGTCGAGCAGTTCTTC,CASSLGATSLVEQFF,TRBD2,TRBJ2-1,TRBV5-1
TGTGCCAGCAGCTTAAGGGGGGAGGGACTAGCCTACGAGCAGTACTTC,CASSLRGEGLAYEQYF,TRBD2,TRBJ2-7,TRBV11-3
TGCAGCGTTGATGCCGGAGCCATAGAGACCCAGTACTTC,CSVDAGAIETQYF,-,TRBJ2-5,TRBV29-1
TGTGCCAGCAGCGTAAGGCGGGAGCCCCCCTACGAGCAGTACTTC,CASSVRREPPYEQYF,TRBD2,TRBJ2-7,TRBV9
TGTGCCAGCAGCGCGGGAGGGAGTGGTGAAAAACTGTTTTTT,CASSAGGSGEKLFF,-,TRBJ1-4,TRBV7-8
TGTGCCTGGAGTTACGGGACAGGGGATGAAAAACTGTTTTTT,CAWSYGTGDEKLFF,TRBD1,TRBJ1-4,TRBV30
TGTGCCAGCAGCTCACAGGTAAATGAGCAGTTCTTC,CASSSQVNEQFF,-,TRBJ2-1,TRBV5-4
TGTGCTAGCAGCTTAAATTCTAGGTCCTACGAGCAGTACTTC,CASSLNSRSYEQYF,-,TRBJ2-7,TRBV7-7
TGTGCCACCAGCCCGCGACAGGGGTACAATGAGCAGTTCTTC,CATSPRQGYNEQFF,TRBD1,TRBJ2-1,TRBV24-1
TGTGCCAGCAGCCTCTCGGGACAACTCTACGAGCAGTACTTC,CASSLSGQLYEQYF,-,TRBJ2-7,TRBV7-6